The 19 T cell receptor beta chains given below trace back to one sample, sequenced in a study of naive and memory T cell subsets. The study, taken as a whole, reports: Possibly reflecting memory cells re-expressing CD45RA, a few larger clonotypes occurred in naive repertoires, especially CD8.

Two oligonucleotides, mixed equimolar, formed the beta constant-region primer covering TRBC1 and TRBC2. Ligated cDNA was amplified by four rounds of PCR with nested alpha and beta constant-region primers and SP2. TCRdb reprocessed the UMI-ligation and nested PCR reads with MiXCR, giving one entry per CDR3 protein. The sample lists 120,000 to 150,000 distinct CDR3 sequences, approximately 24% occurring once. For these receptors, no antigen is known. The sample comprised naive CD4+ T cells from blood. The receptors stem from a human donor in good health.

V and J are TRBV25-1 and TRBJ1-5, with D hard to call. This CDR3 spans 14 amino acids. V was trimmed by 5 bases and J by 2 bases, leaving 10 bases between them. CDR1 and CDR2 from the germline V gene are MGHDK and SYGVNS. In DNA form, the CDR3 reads TGTGCCAGCAGTTCCTCCTGGGGCAATCAGCCCCAGCATTTT. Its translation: CASSSSWGNQPQHF.

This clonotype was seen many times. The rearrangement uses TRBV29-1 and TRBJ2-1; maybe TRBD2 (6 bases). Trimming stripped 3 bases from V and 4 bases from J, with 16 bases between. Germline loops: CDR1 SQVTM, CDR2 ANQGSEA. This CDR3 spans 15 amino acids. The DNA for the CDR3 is TGCAGCGTTGAGGGGGGAGGCGGATGGTACAATGAGCAGTTCTTC. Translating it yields CSVEGGGGWYNEQFF.

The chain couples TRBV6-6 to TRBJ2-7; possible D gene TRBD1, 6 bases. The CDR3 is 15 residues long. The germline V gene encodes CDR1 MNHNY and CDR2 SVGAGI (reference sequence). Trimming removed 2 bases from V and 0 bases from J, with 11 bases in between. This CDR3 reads CASSYPDSFSYEQYF. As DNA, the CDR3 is TGTGCCAGCAGTTACCCGGACAGTTTCTCCTACGAGCAGTACTTC.

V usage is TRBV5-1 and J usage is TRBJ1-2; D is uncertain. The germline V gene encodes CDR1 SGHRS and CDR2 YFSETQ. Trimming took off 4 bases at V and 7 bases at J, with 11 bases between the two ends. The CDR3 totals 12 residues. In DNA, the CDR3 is TGCGCCAGCAGCCCCGAGTTTATTGGCTACACCTTC. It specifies CASSPEFIGYTF. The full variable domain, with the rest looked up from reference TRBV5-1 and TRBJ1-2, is KAGVTQTPRYLIKTRGQQVTLSCSPISGHRSVSWYQQTPGQGLQFLFEYFSETQRNKGNFPGRFSGRQFSNSRSEMNVSTLELGDSALYLCASSPEFIGYTFGSGTRLTVV.

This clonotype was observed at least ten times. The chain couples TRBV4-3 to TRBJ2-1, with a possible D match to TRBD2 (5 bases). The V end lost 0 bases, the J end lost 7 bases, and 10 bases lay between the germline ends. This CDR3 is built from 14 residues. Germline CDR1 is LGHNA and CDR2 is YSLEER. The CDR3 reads CASSQELGFNEQFF. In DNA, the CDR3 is TGCGCCAGCAGCCAAGAACTAGGGTTTAATGAGCAGTTCTTC.

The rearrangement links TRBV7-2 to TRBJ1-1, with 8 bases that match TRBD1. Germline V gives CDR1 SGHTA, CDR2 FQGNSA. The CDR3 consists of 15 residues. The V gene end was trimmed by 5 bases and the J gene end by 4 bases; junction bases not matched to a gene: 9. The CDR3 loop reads CASSPPDRVITEAFF. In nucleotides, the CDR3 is TGTGCCAGCAGCCCACCGGACAGGGTGATCACTGAAGCTTTCTTT.

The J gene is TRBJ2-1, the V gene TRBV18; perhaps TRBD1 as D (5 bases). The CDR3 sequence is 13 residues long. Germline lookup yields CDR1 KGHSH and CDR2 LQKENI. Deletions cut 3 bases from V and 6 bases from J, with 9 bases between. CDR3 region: CASSPTGRNEQFF. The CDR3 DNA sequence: TGTGCCAGCTCACCTACAGGTCGCAATGAGCAGTTCTTC.

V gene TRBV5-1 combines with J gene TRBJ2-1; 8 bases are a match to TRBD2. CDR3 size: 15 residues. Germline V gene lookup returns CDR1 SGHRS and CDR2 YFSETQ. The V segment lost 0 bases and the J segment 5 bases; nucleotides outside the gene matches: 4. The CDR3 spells CASSLVVTSDNEQFF. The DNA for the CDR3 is TGCGCCAGCAGCTTGGTAGTGACTAGCGACAATGAGCAGTTCTTC.

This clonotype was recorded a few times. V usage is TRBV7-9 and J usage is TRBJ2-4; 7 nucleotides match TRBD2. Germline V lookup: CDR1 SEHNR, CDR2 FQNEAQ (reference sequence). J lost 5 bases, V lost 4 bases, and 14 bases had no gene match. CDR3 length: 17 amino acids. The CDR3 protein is CASSSWAAGVVQNIQYF. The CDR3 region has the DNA TGTGCCAGCAGCTCCTGGGCGGCGGGAGTGGTCCAAAACATTCAGTACTTC.

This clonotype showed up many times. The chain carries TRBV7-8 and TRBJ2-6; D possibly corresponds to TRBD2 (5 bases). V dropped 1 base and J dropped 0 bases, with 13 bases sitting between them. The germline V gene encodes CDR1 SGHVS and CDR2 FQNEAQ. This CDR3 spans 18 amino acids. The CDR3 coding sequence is TGTGCCAGCAGCTTAGGGGCTAGCAGCTCCTCTGGGGCCAACGTCCTGACTTTC. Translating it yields CASSLGASSSSGANVLTF.

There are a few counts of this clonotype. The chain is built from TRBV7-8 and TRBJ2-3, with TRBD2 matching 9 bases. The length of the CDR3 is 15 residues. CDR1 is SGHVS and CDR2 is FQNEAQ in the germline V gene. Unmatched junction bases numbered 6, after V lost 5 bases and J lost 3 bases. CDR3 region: CASSLRTSETDTQYF. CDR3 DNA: TGTGCCAGCAGCCTTCGGACTAGCGAGACAGATACGCAGTATTTT. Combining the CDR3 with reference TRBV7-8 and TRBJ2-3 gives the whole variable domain GAGVSQSPRYKVAKRGQDVALRCDPISGHVSLFWYQQALGQGPEFLTYFQNEAQLDKSGLPSDRFFAERPEGSVSTLKIQRTQQEDSAVYLCASSLRTSETDTQYFGPGTRLTVL.

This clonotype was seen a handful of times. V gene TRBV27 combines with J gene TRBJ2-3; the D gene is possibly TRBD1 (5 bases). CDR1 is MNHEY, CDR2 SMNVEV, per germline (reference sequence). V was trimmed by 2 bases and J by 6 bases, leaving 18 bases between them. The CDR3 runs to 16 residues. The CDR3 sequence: CASSLGASITYDTQYF. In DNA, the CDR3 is TGTGCCAGCAGTTTAGGGGCCTCAATTACCTACGATACGCAGTATTTT.

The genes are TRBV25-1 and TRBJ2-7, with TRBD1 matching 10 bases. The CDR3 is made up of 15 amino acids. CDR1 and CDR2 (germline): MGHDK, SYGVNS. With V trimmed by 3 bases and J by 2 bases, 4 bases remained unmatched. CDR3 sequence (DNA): TGTGCCAGCAGTGAGCCGGGACAGGGGACCTACGAGCAGTACTTC. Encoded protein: CASSEPGQGTYEQYF.

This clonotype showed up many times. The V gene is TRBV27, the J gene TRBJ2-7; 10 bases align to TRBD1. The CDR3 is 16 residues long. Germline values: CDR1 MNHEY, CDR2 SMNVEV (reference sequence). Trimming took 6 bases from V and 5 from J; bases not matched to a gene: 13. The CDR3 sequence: CASSLAVGTGVHEQYF. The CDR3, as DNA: TGTGCCAGCAGCCTCGCCGTTGGGACAGGGGTACACGAGCAGTACTTC.

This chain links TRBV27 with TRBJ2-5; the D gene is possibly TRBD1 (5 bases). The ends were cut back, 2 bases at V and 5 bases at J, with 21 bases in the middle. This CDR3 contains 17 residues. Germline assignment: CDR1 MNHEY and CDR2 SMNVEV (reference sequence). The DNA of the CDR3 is TGTGCCAGCAGTTTAATGGCAGGGAATCTTTTCCACGAGACCCAGTACTTC. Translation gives CASSLMAGNLFHETQYF.

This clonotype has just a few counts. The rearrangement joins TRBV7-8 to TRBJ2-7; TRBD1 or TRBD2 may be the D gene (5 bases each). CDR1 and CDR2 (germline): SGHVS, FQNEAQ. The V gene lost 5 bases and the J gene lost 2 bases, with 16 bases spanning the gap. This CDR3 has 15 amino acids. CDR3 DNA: TGTGCCAGCAGCGCCCGGGGACCGTTGACCTACGAGCAGTACTTC. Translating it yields CASSARGPLTYEQYF. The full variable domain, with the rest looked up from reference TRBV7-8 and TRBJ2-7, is GAGVSQSPRYKVAKRGQDVALRCDPISGHVSLFWYQQALGQGPEFLTYFQNEAQLDKSGLPSDRFFAERPEGSVSTLKIQRTQQEDSAVYLCASSARGPLTYEQYFGPGTRLTVT.

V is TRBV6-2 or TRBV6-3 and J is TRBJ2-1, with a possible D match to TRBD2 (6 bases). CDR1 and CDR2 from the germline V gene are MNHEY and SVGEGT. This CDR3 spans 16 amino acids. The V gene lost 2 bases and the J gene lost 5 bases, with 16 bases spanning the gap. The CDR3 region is CASSYRTTSRNNEQFF. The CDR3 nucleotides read TGTGCCAGCAGTTACCGGACTACAAGCAGAAACAATGAGCAGTTCTTC.

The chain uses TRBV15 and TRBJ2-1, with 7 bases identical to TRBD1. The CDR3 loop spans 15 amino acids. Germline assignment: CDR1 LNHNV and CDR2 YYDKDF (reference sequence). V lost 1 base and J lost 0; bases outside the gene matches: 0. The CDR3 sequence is CATSRGDSSYNEQFF. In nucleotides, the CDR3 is TGTGCCACCAGCAGAGGGGACAGCTCCTACAATGAGCAGTTCTTC.

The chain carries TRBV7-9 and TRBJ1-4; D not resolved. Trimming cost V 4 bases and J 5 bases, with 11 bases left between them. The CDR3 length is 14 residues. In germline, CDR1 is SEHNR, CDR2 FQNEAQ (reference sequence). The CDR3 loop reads CASSSSGSNEKLFF. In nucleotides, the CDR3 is TGTGCCAGCAGCTCCTCGGGTAGCAATGAAAAACTGTTTTTT.